This TCR beta chain was identified in a study of beta chain features in type 1 diabetes. Points from the study as a whole: Significant though moderate, a shortening of TCRB CDR3s appeared in all four CD4+ subsets of Type 1 diabetes patients.

As concerns this clone: The antigen is unknown.

Every donor had blood drawn once into heparin, around 120 mL on average. All of the isolated RNA was reverse transcribed, so expressed TCRB transcripts were sequenced. Only in-frame clones appear in the TCRdb table, and some are missing; sequencing was by immunoSEQ multiplex PCR. Among under 850,000 clones, around 15% were seen once, and the ten largest hold 0.022%. Per germline, CDR1 SGHAT and CDR2 FQNNGV. The length of the CDR3 is 13 residues. V shed 8 bases, J shed 2 bases, and the junction held 4 bases outside the gene matches. V usage is TRBV11-2 and J usage is TRBJ2-7; 9 positions match TRBD1. This receptor was obtained from a man aged 18 to 29 with type 1 diabetes. Sequencing was performed on naive CD4+ T cells from blood. The CDR3 sequence is CASWGQGTYEQYF. The CDR3 DNA is TGTGCCAGCTGGGGACAGGGTACCTACGAGCAGTACTTC.